A selection of T cell receptor beta chains follows, all from one sample in a study of T cells after posttransplantation cyclophosphamide. Only in-frame clones appear in the TCRdb table, and some are missing; sequencing was by immunoSEQ multiplex PCR. The sample comprises over 8,500 clones, 80% to 90% of which are singletons, and approximately 5.1% rests with the top ten. Source: PBMCs, taken after allogeneic stem cell transplant with posttransplant cyclophosphamide. Receptors were obtained from a female patient aged 50-65 years who received an allogeneic stem cell transplant from a related donor, was CMV-positive, and had no GVHD. Part of the T cell pool may stem from the graft donor. Each CDR3 is given with its conserved first and last residue. A D gene is named only where the DNA matches it firmly. The size of a clone is reported for some rows only, either as once, few or many, or as a class for expanded clones.

clone size	V gene	J gene	D gene	CDR3 DNA	CDR3 protein
NA	TRBV5-5	TRBJ2-5	TRBD2	TGTGCCAGCAGCTGGCTAGCGGGGGGGGAGACCCAGTACTTC	CASSWLAGGETQYF
NA	TRBV7-3	TRBJ2-1	NA	TGTGCCAGCAGCAAGGGAGTTTACAATGAGCAGTTCTTC	CASSKGVYNEQFF
NA	TRBV29-1	TRBJ1-1	NA	TGCAGCGTTGAAAACAGGGACACTGAAGCTTTCTTT	CSVENRDTEAFF
few	TRBV7-9	TRBJ1-2	TRBD1	TGTGCCAGCAGCTTATACCGGGACAGGGGAGGATACACCTTC	CASSLYRDRGGYTF
NA	TRBV28	TRBJ1-1	TRBD1	TGTGCCAGCAGGGGATCTGGACAGGGGGCGAGGACTGAAGCTTTCTTT	CASRGSGQGARTEAFF
NA	TRBV7-3	TRBJ2-1	TRBD2	TGTGCCAGCAGCTCGGCTAGCGGGGGGGACAATGAGCAGTTCTTC	CASSSASGGDNEQFF
NA	TRBV19	TRBJ1-1	NA	TGTGCCAGTAGTCCAACAGGGCGTTCCGCTGAAGCTTTCTTT	CASSPTGRSAEAFF
NA	TRBV6-6	TRBJ2-1	TRBD2	TGTGCCAGCAGCCCCCTAGGGCGGGGGGGTGGTAATGAGCAGTTCTTC	CASSPLGRGGGNEQFF
NA	TRBV29-1	TRBJ2-1	NA	TGCAGCGGTGGGGGGGGCGGCAATGAGCAGTTCTTC	CSGGGGGNEQFF
NA	TRBV11-2	TRBJ2-7	NA	TGTGCCAGCAGCACAAGGGCGGACAGCGAGCAGTACTTC	CASSTRADSEQYF
few	TRBV12-5	TRBJ2-3	TRBD2	TGTGCTAGTGGTTTAGGCGGGGGAGGCACAGATACGCAGTATTTT	CASGLGGGGTDTQYF
NA	TRBV7-9	TRBJ1-1	NA	TGTGCCAGCAGCCTGACAGAGAACACTGAAGCTTTCTTT	CASSLTENTEAFF
once	TRBV19	TRBJ1-2	NA	TGTGCCAGTAGTCCCCAGGGTTACTATGGCTACACCTTC	CASSPQGYYGYTF
NA	TRBV5-5	TRBJ1-1	NA	TGTGCCAGCAGCTCCCACGGTAGTGCCACTGAAGCTTTCTTT	CASSSHGSATEAFF
NA	TRBV7-2	TRBJ2-1	NA	TGTGCCAGCAGCTTAGTCCCGGGGGGCGGGTACAATGAGCAGTTCTTC	CASSLVPGGGYNEQFF
once	TRBV6-5	TRBJ1-2	NA	TGTGCCAGCAGAACAGTAAAATCTAACTATGGCTACACCTTC	CASRTVKSNYGYTF
NA	TRBV25-1	TRBJ1-2	TRBD1	TGTGCCAGCAGTGCGCCGGGACAGGCGGCCCTTTATGGCTACACCTTC	CASSAPGQAALYGYTF
NA	TRBV4-3	TRBJ1-6	TRBD1	TGCGCCAGCAGCCAAGATCTGGGACAGGGGGAAGGATCACCCCTCCACTTT	CASSQDLGQGEGSPLHF
once	TRBV4-2	TRBJ1-6	NA	TGTGCCAGCAGCCCCCAGTCAGCGGGTACCGGTTCACCCCTCCACTTT	CASSPQSAGTGSPLHF
once	TRBV28	TRBJ1-4	TRBD1	TGTGCCAGCAGCCCGACAGGGAGTAATGAAAAACTGTTTTTT	CASSPTGSNEKLFF
NA	TRBV4-1	TRBJ2-7	TRBD1	TGCGCCAGCAGCCAAGTTAAGGGACAGGCCTACGAGCAGTACTTC	CASSQVKGQAYEQYF
NA	TRBV11-2	TRBJ2-1	TRBD2	TGTGCCAGCAGCTATAGCGGGGGGGCGAACAATGAGCAGTTCTTC	CASSYSGGANNEQFF
NA	TRBV14	TRBJ2-3	TRBD1	TGTGCCAGCAGCCAAGGCTATTGGACAGGGGGTGCCGACCCCACAGATACGCAGTATTTT	CASSQGYWTGGADPTDTQYF
once	TRBV12-5	TRBJ1-5	NA	TGTGCTAGTGGTTTGGTTTCGGGGTTAGCTCAGCCCCAGCATTTT	CASGLVSGLAQPQHF
NA	TRBV30	TRBJ1-5	TRBD1	TGTGCCTGGTCGGGACAGGGATTTTCTAGCAATCAGCCCCAGCATTTT	CAWSGQGFSSNQPQHF
NA	TRBV11-1	TRBJ2-7	TRBD1	TGTGCCAGCAGCCCGGGACAGGGGAGTAGATACGAGCAGTACTTC	CASSPGQGSRYEQYF
NA	TRBV18	TRBJ2-7	TRBD1	TGTGCCAGCTCAGCCCCAGCGACAGGGCACGGGGACGAGCAGTACTTC	CASSAPATGHGDEQYF
NA	TRBV29-1	TRBJ1-2	NA	TGCAGCGTAACCCTTCCCGGACAGAGTGGCTACACCTTC	CSVTLPGQSGYTF
few	TRBV19	TRBJ2-2	NA	TGTGCCAGTAGTAATGGGGGCTACACCGGGGAGCTGTTTTTT	CASSNGGYTGELFF